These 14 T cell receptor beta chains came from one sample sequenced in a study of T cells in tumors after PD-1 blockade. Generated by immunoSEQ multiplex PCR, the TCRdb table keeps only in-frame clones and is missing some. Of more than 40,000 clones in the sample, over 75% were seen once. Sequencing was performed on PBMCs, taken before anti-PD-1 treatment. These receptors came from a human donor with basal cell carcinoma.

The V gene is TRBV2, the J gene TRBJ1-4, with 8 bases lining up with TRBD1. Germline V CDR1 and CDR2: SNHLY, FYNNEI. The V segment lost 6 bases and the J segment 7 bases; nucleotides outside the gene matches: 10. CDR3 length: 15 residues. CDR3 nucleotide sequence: TGTGCCAGCAGCGGACTAGGGACAGGATCTGAAAAACTGTTTTTT. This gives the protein CASSGLGTGSEKLFF.

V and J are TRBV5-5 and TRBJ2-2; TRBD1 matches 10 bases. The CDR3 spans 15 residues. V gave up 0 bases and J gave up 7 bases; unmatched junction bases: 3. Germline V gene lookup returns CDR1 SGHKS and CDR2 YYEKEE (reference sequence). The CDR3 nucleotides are TGTGCCAGCAGCTTGGAGACAGGGGGCAGCGGGGAGCTGTTTTTT. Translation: CASSLETGGSGELFF.

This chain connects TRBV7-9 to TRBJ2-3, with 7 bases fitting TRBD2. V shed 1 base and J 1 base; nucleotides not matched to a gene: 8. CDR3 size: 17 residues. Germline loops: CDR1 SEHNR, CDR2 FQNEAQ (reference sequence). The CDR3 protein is CASSLGTSVSRTDTQYF. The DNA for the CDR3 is TGTGCCAGCAGCTTAGGAACTAGCGTATCCCGCACAGATACGCAGTATTTT.

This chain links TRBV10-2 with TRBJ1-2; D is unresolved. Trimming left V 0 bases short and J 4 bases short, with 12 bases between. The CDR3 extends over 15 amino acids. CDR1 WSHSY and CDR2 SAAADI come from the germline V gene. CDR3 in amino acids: CASSESGRRIYGYTF. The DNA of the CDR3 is TGCGCCAGCAGTGAGTCGGGGAGGCGGATCTATGGCTACACCTTC.

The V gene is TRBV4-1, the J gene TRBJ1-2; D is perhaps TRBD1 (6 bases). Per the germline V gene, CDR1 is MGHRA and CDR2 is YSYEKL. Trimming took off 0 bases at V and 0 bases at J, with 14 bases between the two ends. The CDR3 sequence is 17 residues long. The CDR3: CASSQDGQKKANYGYTF. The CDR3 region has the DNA TGCGCCAGCAGCCAAGACGGACAGAAAAAAGCTAACTATGGCTACACCTTC.

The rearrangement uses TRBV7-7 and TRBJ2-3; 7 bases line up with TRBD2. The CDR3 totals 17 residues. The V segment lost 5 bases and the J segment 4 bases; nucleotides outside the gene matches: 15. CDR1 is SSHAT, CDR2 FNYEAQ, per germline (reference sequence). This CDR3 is CASSRTVGSGVSDTQYF. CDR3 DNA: TGTGCCAGCAGCCGAACCGTGGGGAGCGGGGTTTCAGATACGCAGTATTTT.

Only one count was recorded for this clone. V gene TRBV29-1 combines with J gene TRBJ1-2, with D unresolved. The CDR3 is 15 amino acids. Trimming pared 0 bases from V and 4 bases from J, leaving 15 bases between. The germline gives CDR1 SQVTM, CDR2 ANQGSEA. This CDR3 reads CSVEEPTVLLYGYTF. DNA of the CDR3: TGCAGCGTTGAAGAGCCAACGGTCCTCCTCTATGGCTACACCTTC.

This CDR3 is CASSLWGAGNSPLHF. DNA for the CDR3: TGTGCCAGCAGCTTGTGGGGGGCCGGGAATTCACCCCTCCACTTT. The V call is TRBV5-8, the J call TRBJ1-6; TRBD1 might be the D (6 bases). Trimming shortened V by 1 base and J by 7 bases, and 12 bases separated the two germline ends. CDR3 length equals 15 residues. Germline V gives CDR1 SGHTS, CDR2 YDEGEE.

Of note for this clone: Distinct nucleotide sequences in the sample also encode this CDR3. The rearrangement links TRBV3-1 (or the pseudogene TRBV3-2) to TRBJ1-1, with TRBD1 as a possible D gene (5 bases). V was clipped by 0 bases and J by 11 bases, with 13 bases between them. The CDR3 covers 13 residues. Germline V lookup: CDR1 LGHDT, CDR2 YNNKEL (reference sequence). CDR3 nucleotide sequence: TGTGCCAGCAGCCAAGAACTGGGGGGTGAGGCTTTCTTT. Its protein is CASSQELGGEAFF.

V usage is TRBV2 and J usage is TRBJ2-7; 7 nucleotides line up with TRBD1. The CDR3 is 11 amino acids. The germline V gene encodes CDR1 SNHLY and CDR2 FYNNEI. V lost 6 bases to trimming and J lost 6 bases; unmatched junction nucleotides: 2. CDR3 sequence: CASRQGVEQYF. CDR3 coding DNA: TGTGCCAGCAGGCAGGGGGTCGAGCAGTACTTC.

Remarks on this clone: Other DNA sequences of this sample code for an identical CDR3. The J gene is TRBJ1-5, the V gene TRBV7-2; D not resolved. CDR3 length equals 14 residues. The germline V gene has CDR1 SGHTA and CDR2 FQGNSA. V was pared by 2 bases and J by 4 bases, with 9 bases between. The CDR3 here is CASSLRGGNQPQHF. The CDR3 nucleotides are TGTGCCAGCAGCTTAAGAGGAGGGAATCAGCCCCAGCATTTT.

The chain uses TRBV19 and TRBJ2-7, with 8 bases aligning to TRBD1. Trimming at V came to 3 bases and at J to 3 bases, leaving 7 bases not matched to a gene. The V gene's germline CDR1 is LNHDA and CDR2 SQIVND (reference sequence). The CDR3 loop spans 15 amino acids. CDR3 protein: CASSMATGAYYEQYF. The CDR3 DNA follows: TGTGCCAGTAGTATGGCGACAGGGGCCTACTACGAGCAGTACTTC.

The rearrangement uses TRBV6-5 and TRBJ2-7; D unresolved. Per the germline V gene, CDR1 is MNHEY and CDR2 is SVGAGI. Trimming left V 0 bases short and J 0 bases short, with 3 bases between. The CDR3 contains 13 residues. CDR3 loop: CASSYSTSYEQYF. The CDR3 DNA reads TGTGCCAGCAGTTACTCAACCTCCTACGAGCAGTACTTC.

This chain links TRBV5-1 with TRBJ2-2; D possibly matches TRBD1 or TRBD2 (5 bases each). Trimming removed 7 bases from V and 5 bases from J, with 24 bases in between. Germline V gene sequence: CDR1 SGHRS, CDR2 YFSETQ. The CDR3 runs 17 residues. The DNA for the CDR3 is TGCGCCAGCGCCCCCTTTCACCCCCGGGACGGGACCGGGGAGCTGTTTTTT. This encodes CASAPFHPRDGTGELFF.